This T cell receptor beta chain was recorded in a study of blood T cell repertoires in COVID-19. Overall study context: In each case, the material was cDNA or gDNA derived from T cells, B-cell-depleted T cells, or PBMCs.

Authors' data handling: Researchers report that nucleated cell counts were estimated from reference gene primer amplification. Some clones are missing from TCRdb's copy, which holds only in-frame ones; the method was immunoSEQ multiplex PCR. V, J and clone size were drawn from that table, and D and trimming were deduced from the DNA. Of approximately 260,000 clones detected, 80% to 90% appear once; the ten largest clones hold about 10%. Trimming took 4 bases from V and 2 from J, leaving 12 bases between them. The CDR3 has 15 residues. Germline CDR1 MNHEY, CDR2 SVGAGI. Input material: peripheral blood. The chain recombines TRBV6-5 with TRBJ1-5, with D perhaps matching TRBD1 (6 bases). This clonotype was sampled from a woman between 70 and 85 years old with acute or convalescent COVID-19. The CDR3 DNA follows: TGTGCCAGCAGTTCCGGGACATTTGGCAATCAGCCCCAGCATTTT. Translating gives CASSSGTFGNQPQHF.